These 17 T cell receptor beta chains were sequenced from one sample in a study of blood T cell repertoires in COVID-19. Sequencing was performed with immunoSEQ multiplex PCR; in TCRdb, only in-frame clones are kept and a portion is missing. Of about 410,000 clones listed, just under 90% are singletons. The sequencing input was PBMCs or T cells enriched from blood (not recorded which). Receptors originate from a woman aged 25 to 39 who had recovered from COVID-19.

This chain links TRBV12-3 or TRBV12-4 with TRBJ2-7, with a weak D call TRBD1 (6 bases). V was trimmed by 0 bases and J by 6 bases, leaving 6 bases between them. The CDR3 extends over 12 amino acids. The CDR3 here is CASSLAGGEQYF. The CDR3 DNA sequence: TGTGCCAGCAGTTTAGCAGGGGGCGAGCAGTACTTC.

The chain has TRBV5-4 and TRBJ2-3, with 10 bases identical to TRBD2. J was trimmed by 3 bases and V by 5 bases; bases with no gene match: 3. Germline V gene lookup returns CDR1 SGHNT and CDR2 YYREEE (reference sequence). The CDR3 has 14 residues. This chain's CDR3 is CASRTTSGTDTQYF. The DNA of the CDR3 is TGTGCCAGCAGGACGACTAGCGGGACAGATACGCAGTATTTT.

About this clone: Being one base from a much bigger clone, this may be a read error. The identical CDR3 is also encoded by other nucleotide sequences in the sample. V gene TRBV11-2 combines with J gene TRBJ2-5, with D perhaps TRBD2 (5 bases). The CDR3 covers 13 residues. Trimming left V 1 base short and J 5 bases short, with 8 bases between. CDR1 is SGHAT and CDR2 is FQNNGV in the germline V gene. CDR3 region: CASSLGEKETQYF. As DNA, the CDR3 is TGTGCCAGCAGCTTAGGGGAGAAGGAGACCCAGTACTTC.

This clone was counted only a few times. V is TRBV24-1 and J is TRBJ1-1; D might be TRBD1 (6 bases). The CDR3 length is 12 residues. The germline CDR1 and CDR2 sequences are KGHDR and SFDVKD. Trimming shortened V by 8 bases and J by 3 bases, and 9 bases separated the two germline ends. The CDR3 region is CATTAGDTEAFF. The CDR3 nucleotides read TGTGCCACCACTGCAGGGGACACTGAAGCTTTCTTT.

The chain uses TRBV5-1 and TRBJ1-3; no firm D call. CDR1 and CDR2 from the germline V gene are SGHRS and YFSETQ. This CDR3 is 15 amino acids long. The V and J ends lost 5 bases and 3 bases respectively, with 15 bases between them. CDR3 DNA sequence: TGCGCCAGCAGTTACAATACAGCGGATGGAAACACCATATATTTT. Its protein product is CASSYNTADGNTIYF.

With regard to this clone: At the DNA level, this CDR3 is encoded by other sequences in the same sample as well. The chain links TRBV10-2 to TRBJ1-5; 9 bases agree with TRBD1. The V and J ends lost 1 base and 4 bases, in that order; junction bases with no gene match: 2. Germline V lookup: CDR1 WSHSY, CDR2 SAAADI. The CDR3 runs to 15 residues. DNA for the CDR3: TGCGCCAGCAGTGAGTTCGGACAGGGGAATCAGCCCCAGCATTTT. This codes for CASSEFGQGNQPQHF.

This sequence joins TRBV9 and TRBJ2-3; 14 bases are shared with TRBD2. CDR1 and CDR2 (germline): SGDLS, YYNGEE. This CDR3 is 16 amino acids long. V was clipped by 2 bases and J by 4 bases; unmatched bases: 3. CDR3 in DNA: TGTGCCAGCAGCGTGAGGACTAGCGGGGGGTCAGATACGCAGTATTTT. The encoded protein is CASSVRTSGGSDTQYF.

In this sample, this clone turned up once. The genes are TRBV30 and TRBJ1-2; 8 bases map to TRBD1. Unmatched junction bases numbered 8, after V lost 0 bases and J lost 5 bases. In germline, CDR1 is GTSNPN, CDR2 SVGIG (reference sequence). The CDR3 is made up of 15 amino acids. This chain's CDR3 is CAWSVRGTGEYGYTF. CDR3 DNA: TGTGCCTGGAGTGTACGGGGGACAGGCGAGTATGGCTACACCTTC.

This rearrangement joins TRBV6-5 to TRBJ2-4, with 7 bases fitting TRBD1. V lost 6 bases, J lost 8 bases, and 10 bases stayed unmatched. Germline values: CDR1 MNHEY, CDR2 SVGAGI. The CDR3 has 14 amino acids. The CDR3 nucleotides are TGTGCCAGCAGCCTCGACAGGGAAAGTCACATTCAGTACTTC. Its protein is CASSLDRESHIQYF.

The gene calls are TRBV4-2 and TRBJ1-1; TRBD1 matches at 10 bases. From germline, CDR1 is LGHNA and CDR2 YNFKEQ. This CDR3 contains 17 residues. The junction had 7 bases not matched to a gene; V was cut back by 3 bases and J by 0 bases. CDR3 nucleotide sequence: TGTGCCAGCAGCCAGAGACAGGGGGCTTGGATGAACACTGAAGCTTTCTTT. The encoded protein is CASSQRQGAWMNTEAFF.

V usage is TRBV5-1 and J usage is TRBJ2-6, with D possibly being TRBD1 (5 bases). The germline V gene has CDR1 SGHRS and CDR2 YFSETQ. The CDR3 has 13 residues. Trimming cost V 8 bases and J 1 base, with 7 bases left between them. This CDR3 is CASRGSGANVLTF. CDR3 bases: TGCGCCAGTAGGGGTTCTGGGGCCAACGTCCTGACTTTC.

CDR3 region: CASSLRLIGGSGAFF. The CDR3 bases are TGCGCCAGCAGCTTGAGGTTAATCGGGGGTTCGGGTGCTTTCTTT. V gene TRBV5-1 combines with J gene TRBJ1-1, with TRBD1 as a possible D gene (5 bases). Germline V gene sequence: CDR1 SGHRS, CDR2 YFSETQ. V shed 1 base and J shed 11 bases, with 21 bases lying between them. This CDR3 region has 15 residues.

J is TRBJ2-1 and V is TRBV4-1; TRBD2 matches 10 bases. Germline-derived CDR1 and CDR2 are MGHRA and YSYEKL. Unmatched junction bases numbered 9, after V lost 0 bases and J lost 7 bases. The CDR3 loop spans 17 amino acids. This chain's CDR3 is CASSQDHSGGSTNEQFF. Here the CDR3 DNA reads TGCGCCAGCAGCCAAGATCATAGCGGGGGGTCGACGAATGAGCAGTTCTTC.

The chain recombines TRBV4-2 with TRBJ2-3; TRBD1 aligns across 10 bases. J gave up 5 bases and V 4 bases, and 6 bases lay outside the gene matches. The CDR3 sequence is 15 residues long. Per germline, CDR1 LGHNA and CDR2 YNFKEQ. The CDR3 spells CASSRRTGGGDTQYF. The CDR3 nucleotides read TGTGCCAGCAGCCGGCGGACAGGGGGGGGAGATACGCAGTATTTT.

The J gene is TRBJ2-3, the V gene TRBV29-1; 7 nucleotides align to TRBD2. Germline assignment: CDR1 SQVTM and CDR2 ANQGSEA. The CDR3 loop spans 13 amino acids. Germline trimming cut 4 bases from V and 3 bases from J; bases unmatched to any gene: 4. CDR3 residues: CSVGGSRTDTQYF. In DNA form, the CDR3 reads TGCAGCGTTGGCGGGAGCCGAACAGATACGCAGTATTTT.

The CDR3, as DNA: TGCAGCGTTGCGGCGGGGCCCGAGCAGTACTTC. It yields the protein CSVAAGPEQYF. This chain links TRBV29-1 with TRBJ2-7; the D gene is possibly TRBD2 (6 bases). The CDR3 length is 11 residues. The V end lost 4 bases, the J end lost 6 bases, and 10 bases lay between the germline ends. Germline V gene lookup returns CDR1 SQVTM and CDR2 ANQGSEA.

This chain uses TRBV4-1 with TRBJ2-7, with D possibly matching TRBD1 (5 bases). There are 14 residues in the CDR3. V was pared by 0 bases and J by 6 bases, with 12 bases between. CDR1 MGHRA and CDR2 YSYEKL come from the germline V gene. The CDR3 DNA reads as TGCGCCAGCAGCCAAGAGGCAGGGCTCGGCGAGCAGTACTTC. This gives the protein CASSQEAGLGEQYF.